This T cell receptor (beta chain) was documented in a study of cytomegalovirus exposure and HLA in healthy donors. General study points: Prior analysis indicated that the majority of TCR beta V segments exhibited productivity approximately 87% or approximately 30% of the time. Certain sequence variants were highly shared and formed a cluster, and this cluster was likely a sequencing artifact.

13 Jbeta primers and 60 Vbeta primers were used for the PCR. The assay was immunoSEQ multiplex PCR, and TCRdb's table has in-frame clones only and misses some. Of hundreds of thousands of clones in the sample, approximately 80% were seen once. A note on this clone: The antigen is undetermined.

The receptor was isolated from a man in his thirties or forties in good health and CMV-seronegative. Input material: PBMCs.

CDR3 nucleotide sequence: TGCGCCAGCAGCCAAGAACCTAGCGGGGGGGCAGATACGCAGTATTTT. It is translated as CASSQEPSGGADTQYF. This chain connects TRBV4-3 to TRBJ2-3, with 12 positions matching TRBD2. Germline-derived CDR1 and CDR2 are LGHNA and YSLEER. This CDR3 region has 16 residues. J was trimmed by 4 bases and V by 0 bases; bases with no gene match: 2.